This TCR beta chain was sequenced in a study of beta chain features in type 1 diabetes (dated by TCRdb to between 2017 and 2018). Regarding the study in general: No differences in mean age, gender distribution, total cell number or subset yield were found between patients and healthy donors. Across all samples, 90 million to 130 million sorted cells were examined, and cell number per subset correlated strongly with RNA yield. The study compared TCRB repertoires of sorted circulating CD4+ T cell subsets between recently diagnosed type 1 diabetes patients and matched healthy donors. Regulatory and stem cell-like memory subsets were obtained from only 8 patients and roughly eight healthy donors, while naive and central memory subsets were obtained from all 28 donors. Study-wide conclusions, independent of this receptor: The naive, central memory and regulatory TCRB repertoires appeared to resemble one another more closely among patients than among healthy donors. Patients with type 1 diabetes made fewer insertions and deleted more nucleotides at VDJ recombination sites, implying thymic rearrangement abnormalities. Shorter templates might have been favored by PCR, but patient and control samples were amplified and corrected together, so both groups would have been affected equally by any skew. Because cDNA was sequenced instead of genomic DNA, highly expressing activated cells could be over-represented, though the groups showed no difference in activation or CD3 levels. Type 1 diabetes patients showed a moderate but significant shortening of TCRB CDR3 length in all four CD4+ subsets. Because the HLA sub-analyses included only small numbers of individuals, any influence of HLA type on TCRB rearrangement was left unresolved.

The entire isolated RNA was reverse transcribed using the High Capacity cDNA Reverse Transcription Kit, and thus expressed TCRB transcripts were sequenced. Deep immunoSEQ sequencing was performed on naive, central memory and regulatory T cell samples, with an average of roughly 3.3 million total reads per sample. Sorted cells were lysed in RLT buffer and RNA was extracted with DNase-treated RNeasy Micro or Mini kits, depending on cell number. To prevent cross-contamination, each cell subset was processed individually, whereas patient and healthy donor samples were processed jointly. TCRB sequences were amplified from cDNA with the immunoSEQ multiplex PCR, producing 87-bp fragments spanning the CDR3 region. Sequencing of the amplicons was done on the Illumina HiSeq platform. On the authors' methods: Synthetic template baselines were used to correct PCR bias computationally, reads within Hamming distance 2 were collapsed together, and singletons that could not be merged were discarded. Reads were aligned against IMGT so that V, D and J genes, CDR3 length and insertions or deletions at six rearrangement sites could be assigned. Within each subset, clonotype counts were normalized to sorted cell number, after which true diversity and Gini coefficients were computed with the tcR R package. The overlap coefficient, calculated on TCRB nucleotide sequences, was used to measure repertoire sharing. Not all clones reach the TCRdb copy of this immuneACCESS table, which keeps in-frame sequences only. Checked studies attribute under half of the gap to unresolved V genes and leave the rest unexplained. For V, J and clone size, that table is used; D and trimming come from the DNA. For this sample the table gives approximately 44,000 clones, of which roughly 70% were detected only once. The ten largest clones represent about 2.1% of the sample.

This clone occurred a few times. Its antigen remains unidentified. No base qualities exist here, and no much larger clone lies one base off it. The germline V gene specifies SGHAT as CDR1 and FQNNGV as CDR2. Inclusive of the bounding cysteine and phenylalanine, the CDR3 is 12 residues long. The read is trimmed to its CDR3 DNA, 36 bases read in frame from base 1. A distance of 7 bases separates the germline ends of V and J, which lose 6 bases and 4 bases respectively. Each donor gave one peripheral blood draw, averaging approximately 0.12 L, which was collected into heparinised tubes. A BD FACSAria II and a panel including CD45RO, CCR7, CD25, CD127, CD95 and CD27 were used to sort naive, central memory, regulatory and stem cell-like memory CD4+ T cells. All sorted populations exceeded 95% purity. Right away, PBMCs were isolated by Lymphoprep density gradient centrifugation and were stained directly, with no culture step. To minimize batch effects, samples were stained and sorted in pairs, one healthy donor with one patient per experiment.

The receptor's source is a woman under 30 with type 1 diabetes. In this chain, TRBV11-2 is recombined with TRBJ2-1, with the D gene too uncertain to name. Sequences were obtained from Tregs from blood. The cell subset or site label of this sample denotes: regulatory CD4+ T cells. The CDR3 has the sequence CASSVLYNEQFF. Here is the DNA: TGTGCCAGCAGTGTACTGTACAATGAGCAGTTCTTC.